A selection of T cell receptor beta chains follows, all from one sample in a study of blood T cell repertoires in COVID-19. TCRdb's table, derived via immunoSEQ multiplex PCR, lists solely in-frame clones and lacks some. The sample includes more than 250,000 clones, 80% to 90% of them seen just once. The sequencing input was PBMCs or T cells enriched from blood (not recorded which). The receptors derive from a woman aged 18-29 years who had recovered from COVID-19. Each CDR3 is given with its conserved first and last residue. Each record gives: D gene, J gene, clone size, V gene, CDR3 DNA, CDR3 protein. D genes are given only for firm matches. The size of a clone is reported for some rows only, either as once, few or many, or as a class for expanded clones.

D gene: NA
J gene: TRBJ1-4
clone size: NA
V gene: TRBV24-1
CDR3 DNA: TGTGCCACCAGTGATTCCAGGGATGGGGAAAAACTGTTTTTT
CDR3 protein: CATSDSRDGEKLFF

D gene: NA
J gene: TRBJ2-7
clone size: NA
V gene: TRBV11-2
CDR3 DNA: TGTGCCAGCAGCCCGAGGAGGGAATCACCCGGCGAGCAGTACTTC
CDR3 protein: CASSPRRESPGEQYF

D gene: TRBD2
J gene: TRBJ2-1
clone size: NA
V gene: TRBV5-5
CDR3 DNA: TGTGCCAGCAGCTTGGTGGGACTAGATTACAATGAGCAGTTCTTC
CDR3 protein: CASSLVGLDYNEQFF

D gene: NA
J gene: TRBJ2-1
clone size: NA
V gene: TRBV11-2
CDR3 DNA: TGTGCCAGCAGCTCCAGGATCAGCGGGCTTTACAATGAGCAGTTCTTC
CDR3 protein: CASSSRISGLYNEQFF

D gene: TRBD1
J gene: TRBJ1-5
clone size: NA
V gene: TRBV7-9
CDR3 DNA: TGTGCCAGCAGCTTATTGGGACAGGGGTTCGAGCCCCAGCATTTT
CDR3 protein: CASSLLGQGFEPQHF

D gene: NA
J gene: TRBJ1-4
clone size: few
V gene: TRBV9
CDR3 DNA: TGTGCCAGCAGCGTGGCAGGCCATAATGAAAAACTGTTTTTT
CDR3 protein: CASSVAGHNEKLFF

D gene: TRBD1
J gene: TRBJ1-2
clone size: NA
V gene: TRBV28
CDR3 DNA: TGTGCCAGCAGTAGACAGGGTCCCCAGAGTGGCTACACCTTC
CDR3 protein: CASSRQGPQSGYTF

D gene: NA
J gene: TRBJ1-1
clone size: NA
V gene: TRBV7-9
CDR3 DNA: TGTGCCAGCAGCCCCGTTAACAGGGACACTGAAGCTTTCTTT
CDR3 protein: CASSPVNRDTEAFF

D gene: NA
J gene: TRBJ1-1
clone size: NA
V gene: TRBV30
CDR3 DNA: TGTGCCTGGAGAACAGGAAACACTGAAGCTTTCTTT
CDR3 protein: CAWRTGNTEAFF

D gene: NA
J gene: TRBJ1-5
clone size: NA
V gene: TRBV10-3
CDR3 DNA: TGTGCCATCAGAGGCGGCAGGGATCCCAATCAGCCCCAGCATTTT
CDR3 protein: CAIRGGRDPNQPQHF

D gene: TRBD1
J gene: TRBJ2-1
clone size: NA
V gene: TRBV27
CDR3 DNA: TGTGCCAGCTTATCCGGACAGGGTCCCCACGAGCAGTTCTTC
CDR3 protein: CASLSGQGPHEQFF

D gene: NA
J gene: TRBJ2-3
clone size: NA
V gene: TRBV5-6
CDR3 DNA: TGTGCCAGCAGCGCGGTCACAGATACGCAGTATTTT
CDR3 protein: CASSAVTDTQYF

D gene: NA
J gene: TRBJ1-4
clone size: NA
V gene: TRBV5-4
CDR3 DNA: TGTGCCAGCAGCCTAAGGAGGGGGGGCGGATTTGCAACTAATGAAAAACTGTTTTTT
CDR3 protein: CASSLRRGGGFATNEKLFF

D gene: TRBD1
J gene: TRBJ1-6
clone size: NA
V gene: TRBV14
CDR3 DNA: TGTGCCAGCAGCTGGCGGGACAGCTATAATTCACCCCTCCACTTT
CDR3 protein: CASSWRDSYNSPLHF

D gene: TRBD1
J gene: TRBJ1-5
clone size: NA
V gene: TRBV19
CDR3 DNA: TGTGCCAGTAAGGACAGGGGGCTCAATCAGCCCCAGCATTTT
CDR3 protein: CASKDRGLNQPQHF

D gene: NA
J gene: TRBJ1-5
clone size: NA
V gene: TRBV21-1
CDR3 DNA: TGTGCCAGCAGCATACCCTTTGGAGGTAGCAATCAGCCCCAGCATTTT
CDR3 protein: CASSIPFGGSNQPQHF

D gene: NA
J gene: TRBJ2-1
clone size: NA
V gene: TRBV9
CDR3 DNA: TGTGCCAGCAGCTCTGGGGGTAGCGGTAACTCTCCCTACAATGAGCAGTTCTTC
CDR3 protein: CASSSGGSGNSPYNEQFF

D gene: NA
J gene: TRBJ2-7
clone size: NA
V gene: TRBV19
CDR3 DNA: TGTGCCAGTAGCCTCCCCGGGGGTCGCGACAGCTCCTACGAGCAGTACTTC
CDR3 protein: CASSLPGGRDSSYEQYF

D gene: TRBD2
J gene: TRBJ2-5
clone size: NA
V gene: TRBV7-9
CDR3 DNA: TGTGCCAGCAGCTTGGGGGGGAGGTCGGAGACCCAGTACTTC
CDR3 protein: CASSLGGRSETQYF

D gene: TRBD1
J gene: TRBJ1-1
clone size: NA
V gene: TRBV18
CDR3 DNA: TGTGCCAGCTCACCAGACAGGGTGGGCACTGAAGCTTTCTTT
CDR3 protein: CASSPDRVGTEAFF

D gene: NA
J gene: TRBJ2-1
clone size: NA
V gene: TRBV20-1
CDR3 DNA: TGCAGTGCTCGACACGTAAGTGAGCAGTTCTTC
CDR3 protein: CSARHVSEQFF

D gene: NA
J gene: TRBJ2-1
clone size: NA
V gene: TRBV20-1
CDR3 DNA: TGCAGTGCTAGTCTTGGCAGCTCCTACAATGAGCAGTTCTTC
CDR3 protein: CSASLGSSYNEQFF

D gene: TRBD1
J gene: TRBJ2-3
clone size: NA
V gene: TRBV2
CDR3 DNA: TGTGCCAGCACCCCAACAGGGGGCGCGATAGATACGCAGTATTTT
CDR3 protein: CASTPTGGAIDTQYF

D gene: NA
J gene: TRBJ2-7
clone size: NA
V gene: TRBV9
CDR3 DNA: TGTGCCAGCAGCGTGGACATGAGCTCCTACGAGCAGTACTTC
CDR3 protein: CASSVDMSSYEQYF

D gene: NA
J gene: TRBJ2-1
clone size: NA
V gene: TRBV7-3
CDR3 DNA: TGTGCCAGCAGCTCGAGTGGCGGGACTCACAATGAGCAGTTCTTC
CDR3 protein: CASSSSGGTHNEQFF

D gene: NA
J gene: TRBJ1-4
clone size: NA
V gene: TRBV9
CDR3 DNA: TGTGCCAGCAGCGTAGACACAGCCGAAAAACTGTTTTTT
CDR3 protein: CASSVDTAEKLFF

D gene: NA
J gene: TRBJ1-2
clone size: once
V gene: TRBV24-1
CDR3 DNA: TGTGCCACCAGTGACCCCGGACTGGCTTTGGGCTACACCTTC
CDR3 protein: CATSDPGLALGYTF

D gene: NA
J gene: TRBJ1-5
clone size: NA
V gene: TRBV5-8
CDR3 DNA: TGTGCCAGCAGCTTTAGCGGAGGGGATGGTCAGCCCCAGCATTTT
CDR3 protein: CASSFSGGDGQPQHF

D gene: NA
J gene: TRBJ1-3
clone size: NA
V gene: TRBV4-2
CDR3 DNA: TGTGCCAGCAGCCAAGGAGGGAGAAACACCATATATTTT
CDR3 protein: CASSQGGRNTIYF

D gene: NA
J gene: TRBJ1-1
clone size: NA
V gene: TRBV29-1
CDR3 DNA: TGCAGCGTTTTTGAGGGGACTAAAGCTTTCTTT
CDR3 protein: CSVFEGTKAFF

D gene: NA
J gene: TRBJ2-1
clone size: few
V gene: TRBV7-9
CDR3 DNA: TGTGCCAGCAGCTTAGGGGGGGATGAGCAGTTCTTC
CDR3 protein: CASSLGGDEQFF

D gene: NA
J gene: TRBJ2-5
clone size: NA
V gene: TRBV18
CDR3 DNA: TGTGCCAGCTCACCACGGGGCAGGACCCAAGAGACCCAGTACTTC
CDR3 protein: CASSPRGRTQETQYF

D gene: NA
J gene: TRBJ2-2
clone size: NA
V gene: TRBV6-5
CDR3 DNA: TGTGCCAGCAGGATCGCCGGGGCGAACACCGGGGAGCTGTTTTTT
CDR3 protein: CASRIAGANTGELFF